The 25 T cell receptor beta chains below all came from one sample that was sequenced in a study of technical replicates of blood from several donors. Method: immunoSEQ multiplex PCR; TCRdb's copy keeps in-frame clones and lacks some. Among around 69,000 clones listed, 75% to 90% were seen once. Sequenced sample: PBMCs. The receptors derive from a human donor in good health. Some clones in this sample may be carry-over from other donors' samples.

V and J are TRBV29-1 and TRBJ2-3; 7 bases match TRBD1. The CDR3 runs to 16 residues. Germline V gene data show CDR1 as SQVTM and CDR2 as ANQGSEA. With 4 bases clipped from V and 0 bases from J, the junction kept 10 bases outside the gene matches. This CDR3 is CSVADRVLLSTDTQYF. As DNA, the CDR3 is TGCAGCGTTGCCGACAGGGTGCTACTTAGCACAGATACGCAGTATTTT.

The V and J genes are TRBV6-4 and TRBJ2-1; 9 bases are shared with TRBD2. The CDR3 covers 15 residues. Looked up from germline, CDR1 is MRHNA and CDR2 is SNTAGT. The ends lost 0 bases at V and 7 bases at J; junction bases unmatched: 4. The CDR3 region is CASSDSSSGVNEQFF. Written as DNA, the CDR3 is TGTGCCAGCAGTGACTCTTCTAGCGGGGTTAATGAGCAGTTCTTC.

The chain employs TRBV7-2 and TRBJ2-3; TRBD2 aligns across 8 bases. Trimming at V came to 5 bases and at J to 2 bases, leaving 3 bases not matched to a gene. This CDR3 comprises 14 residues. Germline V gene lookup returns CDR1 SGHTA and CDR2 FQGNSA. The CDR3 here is CASSGGGYTDTQYF. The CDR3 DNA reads TGTGCCAGCAGCGGCGGGGGGTACACAGATACGCAGTATTTT.

Here the CDR3 reads CAISPGREAFF. The CDR3 DNA is TGTGCCATCAGCCCCGGGAGGGAAGCTTTCTTT. The rearrangement joins TRBV10-3 to TRBJ1-1; D gene uncertain. The CDR3 spans 11 residues. From germline, CDR1 is ENHRY and CDR2 SYGVKD. Trimming removed 6 bases at V and 8 bases at J, with 10 bases between.

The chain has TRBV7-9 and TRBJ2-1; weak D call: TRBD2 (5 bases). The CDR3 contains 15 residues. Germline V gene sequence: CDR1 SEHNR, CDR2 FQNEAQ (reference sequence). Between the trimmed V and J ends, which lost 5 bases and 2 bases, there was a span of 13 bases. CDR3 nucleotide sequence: TGTGCCAGCAGCCCCGGATCCGGGACCTACAATGAGCAGTTCTTC. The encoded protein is CASSPGSGTYNEQFF. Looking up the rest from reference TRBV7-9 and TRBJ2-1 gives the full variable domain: DTGVSQNPRHKITKRGQNVTFRCDPISEHNRLYWYRQTLGQGPEFLTYFQNEAQLEKSRLLSDRFSAERPKGSFSTLEIQRTEQGDSAMYLCASSPGSGTYNEQFFGPGTRLTVL.

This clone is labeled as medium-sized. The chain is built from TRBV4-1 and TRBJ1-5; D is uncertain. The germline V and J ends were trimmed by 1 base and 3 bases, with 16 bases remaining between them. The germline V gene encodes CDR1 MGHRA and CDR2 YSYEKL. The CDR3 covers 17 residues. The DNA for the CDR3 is TGCGCCAGCAGCCAAGGGGTTCGGATCGGGGACAATCAGCCCCAGCATTTT. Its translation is CASSQGVRIGDNQPQHF.

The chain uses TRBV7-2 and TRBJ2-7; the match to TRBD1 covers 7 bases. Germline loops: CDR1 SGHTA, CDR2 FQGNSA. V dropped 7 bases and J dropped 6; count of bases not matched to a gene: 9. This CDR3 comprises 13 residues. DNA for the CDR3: TGTGCCAGCACCCCGACAGGGTCCGGCGAGCAGTACTTC. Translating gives CASTPTGSGEQYF.

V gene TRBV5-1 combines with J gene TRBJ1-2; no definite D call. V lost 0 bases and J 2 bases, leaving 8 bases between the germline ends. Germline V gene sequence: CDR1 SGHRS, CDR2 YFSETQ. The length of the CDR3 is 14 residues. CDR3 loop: CASSLDSKNYGYTF. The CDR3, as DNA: TGCGCCAGCAGCTTGGATTCAAAAAACTATGGCTACACCTTC. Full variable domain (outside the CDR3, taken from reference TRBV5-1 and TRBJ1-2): KAGVTQTPRYLIKTRGQQVTLSCSPISGHRSVSWYQQTPGQGLQFLFEYFSETQRNKGNFPGRFSGRQFSNSRSEMNVSTLELGDSALYLCASSLDSKNYGYTFGSGTRLTVV.

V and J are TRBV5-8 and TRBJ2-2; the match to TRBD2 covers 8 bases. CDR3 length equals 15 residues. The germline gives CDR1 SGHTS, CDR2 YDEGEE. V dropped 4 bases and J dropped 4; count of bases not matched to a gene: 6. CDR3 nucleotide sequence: TGTGCCAGCAGCACGGGACTAGGTACCACCGGGGAGCTGTTTTTT. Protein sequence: CASSTGLGTTGELFF.

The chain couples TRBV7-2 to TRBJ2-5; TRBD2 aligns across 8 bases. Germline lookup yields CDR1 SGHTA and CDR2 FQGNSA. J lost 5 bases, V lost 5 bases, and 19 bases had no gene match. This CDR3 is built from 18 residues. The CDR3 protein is CASSNPGAQAGAGETQYF. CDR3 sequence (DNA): TGTGCCAGCAGCAATCCTGGAGCCCAAGCGGGAGCTGGTGAGACCCAGTACTTC. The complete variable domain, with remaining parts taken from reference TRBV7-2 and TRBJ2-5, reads GAGVSQSPSNKVTEKGKDVELRCDPISGHTALYWYRQSLGQGLEFLIYFQGNSAPDKSGLPSDRFSAERTGGSVSTLTIQRTQQEDSAVYLCASSNPGAQAGAGETQYFGPGTRLLVL.

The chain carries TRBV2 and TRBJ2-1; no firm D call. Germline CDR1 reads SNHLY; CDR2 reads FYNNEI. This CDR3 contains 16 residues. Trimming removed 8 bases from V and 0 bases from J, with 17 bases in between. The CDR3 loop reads CASLKRLASSYNEQFF. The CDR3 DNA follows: TGTGCCAGCCTTAAAAGACTGGCGAGCTCCTACAATGAGCAGTTCTTC.

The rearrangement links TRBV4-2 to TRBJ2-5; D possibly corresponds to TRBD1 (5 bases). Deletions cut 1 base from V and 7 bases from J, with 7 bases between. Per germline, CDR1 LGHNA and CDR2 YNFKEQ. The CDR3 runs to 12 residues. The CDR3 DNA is TGTGCCAGCAGCCAAGTAAGGGGGACCCAGTACTTC. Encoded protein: CASSQVRGTQYF.

CDR3 in DNA: TGTGCCAGCCGGAGGGCCGGACACGAGACCCAGTACTTC. Translation: CASRRAGHETQYF. The rearrangement joins TRBV7-9 to TRBJ2-5; possible D gene TRBD2, 6 bases. The V end lost 8 bases, the J end lost 5 bases, and 15 bases lay between the germline ends. Per germline, CDR1 SEHNR and CDR2 FQNEAQ (reference sequence). The CDR3 runs to 13 residues.

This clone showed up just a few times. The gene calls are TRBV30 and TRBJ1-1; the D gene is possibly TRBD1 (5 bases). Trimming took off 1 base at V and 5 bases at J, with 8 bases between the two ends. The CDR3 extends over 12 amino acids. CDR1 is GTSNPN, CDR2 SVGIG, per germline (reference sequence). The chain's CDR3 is CAWSAQGTEAFF. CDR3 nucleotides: TGTGCCTGGAGTGCTCAGGGAACTGAAGCTTTCTTT. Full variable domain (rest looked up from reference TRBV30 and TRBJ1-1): SQTIHQWPATLVQPVGSPLSLECTVEGTSNPNLYWYRQAAGRGLQLLFYSVGIGQISSEVPQNLSASRPQDRQFILSSKKLLLSDSGFYLCAWSAQGTEAFFGQGTRLTVV.

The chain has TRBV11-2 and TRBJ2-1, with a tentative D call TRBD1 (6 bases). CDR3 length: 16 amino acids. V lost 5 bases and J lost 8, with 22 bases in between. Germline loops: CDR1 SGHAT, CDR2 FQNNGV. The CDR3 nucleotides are TGTGCCAGCAGCCTCCATGGCCTAGGGGGTGTCGATGAGCAGTTCTTC. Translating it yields CASSLHGLGGVDEQFF.

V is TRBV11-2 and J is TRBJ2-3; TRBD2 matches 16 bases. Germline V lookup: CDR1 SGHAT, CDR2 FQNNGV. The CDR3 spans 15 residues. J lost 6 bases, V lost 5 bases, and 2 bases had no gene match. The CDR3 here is CASSPGLAGGDTQYF. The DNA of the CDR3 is TGTGCCAGCAGCCCGGGACTAGCGGGAGGGGATACGCAGTATTTT.

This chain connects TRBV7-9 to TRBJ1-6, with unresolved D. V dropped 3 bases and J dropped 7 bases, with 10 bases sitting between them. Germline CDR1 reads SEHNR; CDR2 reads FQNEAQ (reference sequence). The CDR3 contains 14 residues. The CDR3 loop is CASSLGAGNSPLHF. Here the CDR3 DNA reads TGTGCCAGCAGCTTGGGAGCAGGCAATTCACCCCTCCACTTT.

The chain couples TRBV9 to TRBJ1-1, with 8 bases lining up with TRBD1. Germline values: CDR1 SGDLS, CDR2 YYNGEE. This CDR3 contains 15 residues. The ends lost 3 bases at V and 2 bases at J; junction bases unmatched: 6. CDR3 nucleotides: TGTGCCAGCAGCGCAGGGGGACAGGCCAACACTGAAGCTTTCTTT. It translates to CASSAGGQANTEAFF.

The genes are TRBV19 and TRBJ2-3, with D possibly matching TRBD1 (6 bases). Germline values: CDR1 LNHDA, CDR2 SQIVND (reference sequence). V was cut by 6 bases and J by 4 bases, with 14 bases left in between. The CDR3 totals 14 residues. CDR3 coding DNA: TGTGCCAGTAGACCGGGACAACTCTCAGATACGCAGTATTTT. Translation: CASRPGQLSDTQYF. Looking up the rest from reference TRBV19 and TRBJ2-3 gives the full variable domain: DGGITQSPKYLFRKEGQNVTLSCEQNLNHDAMYWYRQDPGQGLRLIYYSQIVNDFQKGDIAEGYSVSREKKESFPLTVTSAQKNPTAFYLCASRPGQLSDTQYFGPGTRLTVL.

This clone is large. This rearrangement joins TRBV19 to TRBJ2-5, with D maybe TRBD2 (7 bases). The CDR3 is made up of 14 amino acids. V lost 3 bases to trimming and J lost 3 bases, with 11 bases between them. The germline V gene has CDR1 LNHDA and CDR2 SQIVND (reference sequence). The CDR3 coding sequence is TGTGCCAGTAGTATGGGGGCGGGGGAAGAGACCCAGTACTTC. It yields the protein CASSMGAGEETQYF.

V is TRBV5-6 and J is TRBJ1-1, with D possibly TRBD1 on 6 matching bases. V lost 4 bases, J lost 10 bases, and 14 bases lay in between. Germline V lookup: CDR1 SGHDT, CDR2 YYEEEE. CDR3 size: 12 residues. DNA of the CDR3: TGTGCCAGCAGCGACACAGGACAGACAGCTTTCTTT. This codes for CASSDTGQTAFF.

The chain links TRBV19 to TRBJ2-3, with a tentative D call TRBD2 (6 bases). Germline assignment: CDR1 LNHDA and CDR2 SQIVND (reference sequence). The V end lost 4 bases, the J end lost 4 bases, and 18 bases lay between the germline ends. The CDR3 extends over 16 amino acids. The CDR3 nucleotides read TGTGCCAGTAGTACAAGGACTATTCCCCCCGCAGATACGCAGTATTTT. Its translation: CASSTRTIPPADTQYF. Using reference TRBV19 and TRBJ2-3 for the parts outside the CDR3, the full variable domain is DGGITQSPKYLFRKEGQNVTLSCEQNLNHDAMYWYRQDPGQGLRLIYYSQIVNDFQKGDIAEGYSVSREKKESFPLTVTSAQKNPTAFYLCASSTRTIPPADTQYFGPGTRLTVL.

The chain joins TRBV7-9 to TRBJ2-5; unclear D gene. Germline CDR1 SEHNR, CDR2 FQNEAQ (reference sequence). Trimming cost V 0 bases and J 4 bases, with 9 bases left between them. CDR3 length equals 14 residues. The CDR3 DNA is TGTGCCAGCAGCTTAGCCCCCCCAATAGAGACCCAGTACTTC. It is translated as CASSLAPPIETQYF.

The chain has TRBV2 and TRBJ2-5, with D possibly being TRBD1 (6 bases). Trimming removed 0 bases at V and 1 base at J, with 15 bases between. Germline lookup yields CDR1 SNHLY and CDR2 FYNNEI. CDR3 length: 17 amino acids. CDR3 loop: CASSEAPTDSFQETQYF. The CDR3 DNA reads TGTGCCAGCAGTGAAGCCCCGACGGACAGCTTCCAAGAGACCCAGTACTTC.

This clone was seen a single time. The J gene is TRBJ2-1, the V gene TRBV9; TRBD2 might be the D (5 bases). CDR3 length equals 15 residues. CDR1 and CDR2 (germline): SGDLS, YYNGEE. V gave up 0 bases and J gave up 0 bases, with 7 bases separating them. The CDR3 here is CASSVVGSSYNEQFF. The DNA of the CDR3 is TGTGCCAGCAGCGTAGTTGGGAGCTCCTACAATGAGCAGTTCTTC. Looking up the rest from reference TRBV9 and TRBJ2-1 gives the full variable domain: DSGVTQTPKHLITATGQRVTLRCSPRSGDLSVYWYQQSLDQGLQFLIQYYNGEERAKGNILERFSAQQFPDLHSELNLSSLELGDSALYFCASSVVGSSYNEQFFGPGTRLTVL.